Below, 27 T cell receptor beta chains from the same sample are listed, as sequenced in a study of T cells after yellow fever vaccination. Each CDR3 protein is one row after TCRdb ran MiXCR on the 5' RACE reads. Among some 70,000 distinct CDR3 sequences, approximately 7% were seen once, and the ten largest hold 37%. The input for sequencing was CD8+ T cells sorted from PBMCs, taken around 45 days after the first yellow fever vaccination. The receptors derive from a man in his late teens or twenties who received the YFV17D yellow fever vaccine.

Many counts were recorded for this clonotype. This CDR3 reads CASSQTGTGYIQYF. In nucleotides, the CDR3 is TGCGCCAGCAGCCAGACCGGGACAGGGTACATTCAGTACTTC. The rearrangement uses TRBV4-1 and TRBJ2-4, with TRBD1 matching 9 bases. This CDR3 contains 14 residues. Germline V gene sequence: CDR1 MGHRA, CDR2 YSYEKL. Losses at the gene ends were 3 bases for V and 8 bases for J; bases not matched to a gene: 5.

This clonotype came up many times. In DNA, the CDR3 is TGCGCCAGCACCACGCGGGGGAGGGACGAGACCCAGTACTTC. This sequence encodes CASTTRGRDETQYF. V usage is TRBV5-1 and J usage is TRBJ2-5; 7 bases agree with TRBD2. The J segment lost 5 bases and the V segment lost 6 bases, leaving 10 bases of the junction unmatched. This CDR3 has 14 amino acids. Germline values: CDR1 SGHRS, CDR2 YFSETQ.

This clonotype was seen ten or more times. In DNA, the CDR3 is TGCGCCAGCAGCTTGGCCAGGGACGAGCAGTACTTC. It codes for CASSLARDEQYF. This chain connects TRBV5-1 to TRBJ2-7; D may be TRBD1 (5 bases). The CDR3 is 12 residues long. CDR1 is SGHRS and CDR2 is YFSETQ in the germline V gene. With 0 bases removed from V and 5 bases from J, the gap between germline ends came to 6 bases.

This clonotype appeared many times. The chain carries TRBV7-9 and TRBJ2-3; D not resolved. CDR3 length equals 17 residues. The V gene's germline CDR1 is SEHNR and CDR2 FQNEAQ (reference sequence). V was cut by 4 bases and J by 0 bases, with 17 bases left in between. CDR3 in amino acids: CASSSPPLQTSTDTQYF. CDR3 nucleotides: TGTGCCAGCAGCTCCCCCCCCCTACAAACTAGCACAGATACGCAGTATTTT. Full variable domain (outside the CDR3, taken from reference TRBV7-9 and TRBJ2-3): DTGVSQNPRHKITKRGQNVTFRCDPISEHNRLYWYRQTLGQGPEFLTYFQNEAQLEKSRLLSDRFSAERPKGSFSTLEIQRTEQGDSAMYLCASSSPPLQTSTDTQYFGPGTRLTVL.

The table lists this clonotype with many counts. The CDR3 spells CASSLGPTGGAPYNEQFF. Written as DNA, the CDR3 is TGTGCCAGCAGCTTAGGCCCCACCGGGGGGGCCCCCTACAATGAGCAGTTCTTC. This chain links TRBV11-2 with TRBJ2-1, with 8 bases identical to TRBD2. Germline lookup yields CDR1 SGHAT and CDR2 FQNNGV. The CDR3 contains 18 residues. The V and J ends lost 1 base and 2 bases, in that order; junction bases with no gene match: 10.

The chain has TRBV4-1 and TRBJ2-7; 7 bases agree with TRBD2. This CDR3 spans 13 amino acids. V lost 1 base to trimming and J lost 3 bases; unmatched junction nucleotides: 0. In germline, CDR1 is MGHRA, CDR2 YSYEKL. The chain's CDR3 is CASSQGGGYEQYF. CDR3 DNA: TGCGCCAGCAGCCAAGGGGGGGGCTACGAGCAGTACTTC.

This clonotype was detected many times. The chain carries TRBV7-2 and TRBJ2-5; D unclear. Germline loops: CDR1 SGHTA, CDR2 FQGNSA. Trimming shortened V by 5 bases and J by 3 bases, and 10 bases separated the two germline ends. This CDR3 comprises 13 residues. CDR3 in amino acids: CASSPPLEETQYF. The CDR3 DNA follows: TGTGCCAGCAGCCCCCCGCTAGAAGAGACCCAGTACTTC.

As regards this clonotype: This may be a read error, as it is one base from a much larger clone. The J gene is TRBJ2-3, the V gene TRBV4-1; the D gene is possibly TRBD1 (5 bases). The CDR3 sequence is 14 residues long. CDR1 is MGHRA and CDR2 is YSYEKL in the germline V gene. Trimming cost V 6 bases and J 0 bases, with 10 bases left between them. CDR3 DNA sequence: TGCGCCAGCAGTGGGGCACTCAGCACAGATACGCAGTATTTT. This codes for CASSGALSTDTQYF.

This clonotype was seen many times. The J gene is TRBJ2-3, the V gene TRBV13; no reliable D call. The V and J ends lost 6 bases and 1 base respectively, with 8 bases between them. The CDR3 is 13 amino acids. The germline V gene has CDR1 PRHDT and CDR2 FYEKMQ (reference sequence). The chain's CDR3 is CASSQGRTDTQYF. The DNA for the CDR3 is TGTGCCAGCAGTCAAGGGCGCACAGATACGCAGTATTTT.

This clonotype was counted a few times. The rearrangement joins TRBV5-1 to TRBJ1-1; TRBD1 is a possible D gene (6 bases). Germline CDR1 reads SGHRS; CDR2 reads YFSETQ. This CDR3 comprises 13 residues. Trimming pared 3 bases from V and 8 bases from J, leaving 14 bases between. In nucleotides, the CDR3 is TGCGCCAGCAGCTCCGGGGGGGGGGGCGAAGCTTTCTTT. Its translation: CASSSGGGGEAFF.

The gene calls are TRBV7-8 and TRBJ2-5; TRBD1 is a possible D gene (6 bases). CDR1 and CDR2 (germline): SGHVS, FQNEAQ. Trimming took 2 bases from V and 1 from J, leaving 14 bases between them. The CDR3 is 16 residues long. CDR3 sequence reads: CASSLRTGWIQETQYF. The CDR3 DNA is TGTGCCAGCAGCTTACGAACAGGGTGGATCCAAGAGACCCAGTACTTC.

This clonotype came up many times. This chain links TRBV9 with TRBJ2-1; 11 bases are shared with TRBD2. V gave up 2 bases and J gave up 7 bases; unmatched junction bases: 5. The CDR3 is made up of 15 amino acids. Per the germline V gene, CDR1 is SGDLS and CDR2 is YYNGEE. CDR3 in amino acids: CASSVASGGLNEQFF. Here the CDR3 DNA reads TGTGCCAGCAGCGTGGCTAGCGGGGGGTTAAATGAGCAGTTCTTC. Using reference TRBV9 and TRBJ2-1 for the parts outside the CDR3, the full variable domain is DSGVTQTPKHLITATGQRVTLRCSPRSGDLSVYWYQQSLDQGLQFLIQYYNGEERAKGNILERFSAQQFPDLHSELNLSSLELGDSALYFCASSVASGGLNEQFFGPGTRLTVL.

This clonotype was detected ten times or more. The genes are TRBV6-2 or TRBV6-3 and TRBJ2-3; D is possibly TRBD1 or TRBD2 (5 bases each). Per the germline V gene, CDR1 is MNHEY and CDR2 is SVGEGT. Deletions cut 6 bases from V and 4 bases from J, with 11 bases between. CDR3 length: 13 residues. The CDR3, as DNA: TGTGCCAGCAGCCTACTGGGGGCAGATACGCAGTATTTT. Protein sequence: CASSLLGADTQYF.

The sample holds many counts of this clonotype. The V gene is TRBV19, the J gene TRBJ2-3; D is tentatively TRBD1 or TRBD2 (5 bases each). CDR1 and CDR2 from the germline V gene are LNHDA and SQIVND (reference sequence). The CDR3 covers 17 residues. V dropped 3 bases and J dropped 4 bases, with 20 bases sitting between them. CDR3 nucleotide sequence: TGTGCCAGTAGTATCGGGGTTCCGGGGCCCGGCGCAGATACGCAGTATTTT. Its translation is CASSIGVPGPGADTQYF.

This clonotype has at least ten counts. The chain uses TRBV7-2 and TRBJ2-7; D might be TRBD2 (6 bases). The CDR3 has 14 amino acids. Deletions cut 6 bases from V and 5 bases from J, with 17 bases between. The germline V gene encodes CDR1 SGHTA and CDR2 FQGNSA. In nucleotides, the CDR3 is TGTGCCAGCAGTTACCCCGGGACTCCCGACGAGCAGTACTTC. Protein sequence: CASSYPGTPDEQYF.

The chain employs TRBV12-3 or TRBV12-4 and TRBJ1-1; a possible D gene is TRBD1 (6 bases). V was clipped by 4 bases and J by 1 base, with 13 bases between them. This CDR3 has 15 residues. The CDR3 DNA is TGTGCCAGCAGTTGGGGGCTGCGGTGGAACACTGAAGCTTTCTTT. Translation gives CASSWGLRWNTEAFF.

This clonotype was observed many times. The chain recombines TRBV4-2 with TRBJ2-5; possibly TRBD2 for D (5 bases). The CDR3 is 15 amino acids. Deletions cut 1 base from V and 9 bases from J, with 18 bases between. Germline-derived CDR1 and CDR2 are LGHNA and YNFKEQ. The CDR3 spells CASSQAPGPGWPQYF. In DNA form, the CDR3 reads TGTGCCAGCAGCCAAGCCCCCGGGCCGGGATGGCCCCAGTACTTC.

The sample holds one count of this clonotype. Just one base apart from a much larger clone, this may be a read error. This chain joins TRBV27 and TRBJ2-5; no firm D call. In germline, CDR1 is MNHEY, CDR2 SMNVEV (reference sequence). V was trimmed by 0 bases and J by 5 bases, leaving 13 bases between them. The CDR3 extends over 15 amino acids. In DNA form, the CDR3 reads TGTGCCAGCAGTTTATCGTTGGGTTTCGCTGAGACCCAGTACTTC. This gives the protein CASSLSLGFAETQYF.

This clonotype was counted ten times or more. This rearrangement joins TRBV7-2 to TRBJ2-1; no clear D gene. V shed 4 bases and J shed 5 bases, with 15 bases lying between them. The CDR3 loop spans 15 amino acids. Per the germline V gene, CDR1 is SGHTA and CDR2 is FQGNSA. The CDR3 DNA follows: TGTGCCAGCAGCTCCCCAGGCATTAGGGACAATGAGCAGTTCTTC. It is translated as CASSSPGIRDNEQFF.

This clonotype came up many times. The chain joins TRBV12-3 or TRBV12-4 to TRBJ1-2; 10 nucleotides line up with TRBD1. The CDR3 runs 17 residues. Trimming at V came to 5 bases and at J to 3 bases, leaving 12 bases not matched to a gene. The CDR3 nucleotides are TGTGCCAGCAGTGGGATTGCGACAGGGGGCGGATACTATGGCTACACCTTC. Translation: CASSGIATGGGYYGYTF.

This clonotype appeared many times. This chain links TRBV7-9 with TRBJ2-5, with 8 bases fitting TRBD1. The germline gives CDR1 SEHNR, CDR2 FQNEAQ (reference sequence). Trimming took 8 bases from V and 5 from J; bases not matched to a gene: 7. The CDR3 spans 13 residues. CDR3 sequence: CASSPGGYETQYF. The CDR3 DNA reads TGTGCCAGCTCCCCAGGGGGCTATGAGACCCAGTACTTC. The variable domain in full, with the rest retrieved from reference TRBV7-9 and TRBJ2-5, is DTGVSQNPRHKITKRGQNVTFRCDPISEHNRLYWYRQTLGQGPEFLTYFQNEAQLEKSRLLSDRFSAERPKGSFSTLEIQRTEQGDSAMYLCASSPGGYETQYFGPGTRLLVL.

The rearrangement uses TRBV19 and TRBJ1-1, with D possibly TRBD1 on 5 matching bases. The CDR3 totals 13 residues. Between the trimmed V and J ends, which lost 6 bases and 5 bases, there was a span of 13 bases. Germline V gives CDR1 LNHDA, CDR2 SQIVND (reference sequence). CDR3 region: CASSPLGGTEAFF. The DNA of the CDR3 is TGTGCCAGTAGCCCGCTTGGGGGAACTGAAGCTTTCTTT.

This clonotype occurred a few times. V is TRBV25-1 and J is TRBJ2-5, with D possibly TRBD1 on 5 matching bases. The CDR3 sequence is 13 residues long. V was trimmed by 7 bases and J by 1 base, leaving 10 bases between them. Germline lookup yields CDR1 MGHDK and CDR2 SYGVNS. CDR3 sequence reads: CASTQGTQETQYF. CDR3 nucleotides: TGTGCCAGCACTCAGGGCACCCAAGAGACCCAGTACTTC.

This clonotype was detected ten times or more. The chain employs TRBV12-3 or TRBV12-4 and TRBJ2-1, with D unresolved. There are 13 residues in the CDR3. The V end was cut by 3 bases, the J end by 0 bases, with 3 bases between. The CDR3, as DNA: TGTGCCAGCAGTTTTGTCTCCTACAATGAGCAGTTCTTC. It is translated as CASSFVSYNEQFF.

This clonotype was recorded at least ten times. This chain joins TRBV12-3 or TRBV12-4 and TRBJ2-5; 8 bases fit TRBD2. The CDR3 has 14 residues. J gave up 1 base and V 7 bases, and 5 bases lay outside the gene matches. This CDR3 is CASMVLAGQETQYF. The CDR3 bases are TGTGCCAGCATGGTTCTAGCGGGCCAAGAGACCCAGTACTTC.

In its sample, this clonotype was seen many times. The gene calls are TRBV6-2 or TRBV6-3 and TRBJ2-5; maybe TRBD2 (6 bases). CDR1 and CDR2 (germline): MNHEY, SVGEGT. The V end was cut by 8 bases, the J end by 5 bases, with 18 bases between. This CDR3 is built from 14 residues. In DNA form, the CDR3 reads TGTGCCAGCGACGGGGGTTCTAAGACGGAGACCCAGTACTTC. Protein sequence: CASDGGSKTETQYF.

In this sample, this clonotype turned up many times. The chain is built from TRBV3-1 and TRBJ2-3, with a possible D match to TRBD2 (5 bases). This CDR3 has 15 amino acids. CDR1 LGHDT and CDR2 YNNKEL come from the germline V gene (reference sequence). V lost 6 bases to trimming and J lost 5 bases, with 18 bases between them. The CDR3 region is CASSPALGGGDTQYF. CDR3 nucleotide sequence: TGTGCCAGCAGTCCAGCCCTAGGAGGTGGAGATACGCAGTATTTT.